Below, 11 T cell receptor beta chains from the same sample are listed, as sequenced in a study of cytomegalovirus exposure and HLA in healthy donors. PCR employed 60 Vbeta and 13 Jbeta primers. Generated by immunoSEQ multiplex PCR, the TCRdb table keeps only in-frame clones and is missing some. Of about 140,000 clones listed, around 80% are singletons. Sequences were obtained from PBMCs. The receptors come from a man aged 40-55 years in good health and CMV-seropositive.

This clone came up a few times. A junction boundary mismatches the germline segment, possibly from a read error. The rearrangement uses TRBV7-7 and TRBJ2-5; 11 bases are shared with TRBD2. Germline V gene sequence: CDR1 SSHAT, CDR2 FNYEAQ (reference sequence). The CDR3 loop spans 15 amino acids. The DNA of the CDR3 is TGTGCTAGCAGCTTGGGACTAGCGGACCAAGAGACCCAGTACTTC. Its protein is CASSLGLADQETQYF. The full variable domain, in which reference TRBV7-7 and TRBJ2-5 provide the parts outside the CDR3, is GAGVSQSPRYKVTKRGQDVTLRCDPISSHATLYWYQQALGQGPEFLTYFNYEAQPDKSGLPSDRFSAERPEGSISTLTIQRTEQRDSAMYRCASSLGLADQETQYFGPGTRLLVL.

The chain couples TRBV18 to TRBJ1-1; the D is unclear. The germline V gene encodes CDR1 KGHSH and CDR2 LQKENI. The CDR3 runs to 13 residues. V lost 6 bases to trimming and J lost 2 bases, with 10 bases between them. In nucleotides, the CDR3 is TGTGCCAGCTCGACGCAGGAAAACACTGAAGCTTTCTTT. Translating gives CASSTQENTEAFF.

This chain joins TRBV18 and TRBJ1-1; D might be TRBD1 (6 bases). The V end was cut by 2 bases, the J end by 4 bases, with 8 bases between. Germline CDR1 KGHSH, CDR2 LQKENI. The CDR3 has 13 amino acids. DNA of the CDR3: TGTGCCAGCTCACCAACAGGGCGCACTGAAGCTTTCTTT. Translating gives CASSPTGRTEAFF. Filled out from reference TRBV18 and TRBJ1-1, the complete variable domain reads NAGVMQNPRHLVRRRGQEARLRCSPMKGHSHVYWYRQLPEEGLKFMVYLQKENIIDESGMPKERFSAEFPKEGPSILRIQQVVRGDSAAYFCASSPTGRTEAFFGQGTRLTVV.

The CDR3 spells CASSQEEEKLFF. CDR3 DNA sequence: TGCGCCAGCAGCCAAGAGGAGGAAAAACTGTTTTTT. V is TRBV4-1 and J is TRBJ1-4; D is uncertain. V was clipped by 0 bases and J by 8 bases, with 4 bases between them. The CDR3 is 12 amino acids. Germline V gene lookup returns CDR1 MGHRA and CDR2 YSYEKL.

The rearrangement uses TRBV30 and TRBJ2-3; 10 bases align to TRBD2. The junction had 10 bases not matched to a gene; V was cut back by 2 bases and J by 5 bases. The CDR3 is 16 residues long. Germline V CDR1 and CDR2: GTSNPN, SVGIG (reference sequence). The CDR3 coding sequence is TGTGCCTGGAGTACTGGGCTAGCGGGAGATCTAGATACGCAGTATTTT. Amino acid sequence: CAWSTGLAGDLDTQYF.

The chain has TRBV7-8 and TRBJ1-6, with D possibly being TRBD1 (6 bases). Germline V CDR1 and CDR2: SGHVS, FQNEAQ. The CDR3 totals 15 residues. V was clipped by 5 bases and J by 5 bases, with 13 bases between them. CDR3 amino acids: CASSVQGSDNSPLHF. For the CDR3, the DNA is TGTGCCAGCAGCGTACAGGGATCGGATAATTCACCCCTCCACTTT.

V is TRBV27 and J is TRBJ2-7; TRBD2 is a possible D gene (6 bases). CDR3 length equals 14 residues. CDR1 is MNHEY and CDR2 is SMNVEV in the germline V gene (reference sequence). Trimming left V 5 bases short and J 5 bases short, with 16 bases between. CDR3 region: CASSILRDSNEQYF. The CDR3 bases are TGTGCCAGCAGTATCCTTCGGGACTCGAACGAGCAGTACTTC.

This clone was seen a single time. The rearrangement uses TRBV19 and TRBJ1-5; 7 bases match TRBD1. Germline assignment: CDR1 LNHDA and CDR2 SQIVND (reference sequence). CDR3 length: 15 residues. V gave up 5 bases and J gave up 1 base; unmatched junction bases: 5. CDR3 region: CASSVLQGSNQPQHF. As DNA, the CDR3 is TGTGCCAGTAGTGTACTACAGGGGAGCAATCAGCCCCAGCATTTT.

The rearrangement links TRBV19 to TRBJ2-7; 7 bases are a match to TRBD2. This CDR3 spans 18 amino acids. J gave up 3 bases and V 2 bases, and 16 bases lay outside the gene matches. Germline assignment: CDR1 LNHDA and CDR2 SQIVND (reference sequence). The CDR3 sequence: CASSISLGGGDYYYEQYF. CDR3 bases: TGTGCCAGTAGTATATCGCTTGGGGGGGGTGACTACTACTACGAGCAGTACTTC.

The gene calls are TRBV6-5 and TRBJ2-5; 10 nucleotides match TRBD1. The V gene's germline CDR1 is MNHEY and CDR2 SVGAGI. CDR3 size: 14 residues. With V trimmed by 5 bases and J by 5 bases, 5 bases remained unmatched. CDR3 nucleotide sequence: TGTGCCAGCAGTGCGACAGGGGGCTTGGAGACCCAGTACTTC. It yields the protein CASSATGGLETQYF.

The genes are TRBV27 and TRBJ2-1, with 9 bases lining up with TRBD2. This CDR3 has 16 amino acids. The trim removed 2 bases at V and 6 bases at J, leaving 8 bases unmatched. Germline values: CDR1 MNHEY, CDR2 SMNVEV (reference sequence). CDR3 in DNA: TGTGCCAGCAGTTTACTAGCGGGACCACTTACCAATGAGCAGTTCTTC. Its translation is CASSLLAGPLTNEQFF.